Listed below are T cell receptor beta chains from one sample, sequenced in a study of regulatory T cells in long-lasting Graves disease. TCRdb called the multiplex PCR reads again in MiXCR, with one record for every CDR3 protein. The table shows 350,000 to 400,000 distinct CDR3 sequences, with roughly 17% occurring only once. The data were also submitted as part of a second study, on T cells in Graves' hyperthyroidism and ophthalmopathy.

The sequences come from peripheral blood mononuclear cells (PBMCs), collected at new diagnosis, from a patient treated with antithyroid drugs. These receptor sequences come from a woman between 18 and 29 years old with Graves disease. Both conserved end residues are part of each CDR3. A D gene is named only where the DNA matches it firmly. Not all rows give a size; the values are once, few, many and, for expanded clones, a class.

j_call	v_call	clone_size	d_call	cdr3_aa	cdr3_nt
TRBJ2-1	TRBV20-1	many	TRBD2	CSALKIAGGSYNEQFF	TGCAGTGCTCTCAAGATAGCGGGAGGGAGCTACAATGAGCAGTTCTTC
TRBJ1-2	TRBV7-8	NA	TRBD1	CASSARTGHYGYTF	TGTGCCAGCAGCGCCAGGACAGGCCACTATGGCTACACCTTC
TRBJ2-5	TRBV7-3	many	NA	CASSSSGGTSQETQYF	TGTGCCAGCAGCTCCTCAGGCGGGACTTCCCAAGAGACCCAGTACTTC
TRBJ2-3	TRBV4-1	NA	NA	CASSQVGLLGFGSTDTQYF	TGCGCCAGCAGCCAAGTCGGCCTACTAGGATTCGGAAGCACAGATACGCAGTATTTT
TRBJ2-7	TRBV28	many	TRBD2	CASSRPSLDGRSNYEQYF	TGTGCCAGCAGTCGACCTTCCCTTGACGGGAGGAGCAACTACGAGCAGTACTTC
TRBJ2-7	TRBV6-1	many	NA	CASSEARMTYEQYF	TGTGCCAGCAGTGAGGCCAGGATGACCTACGAGCAGTACTTC
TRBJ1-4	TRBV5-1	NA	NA	CASSLGVVAGATNEKLFF	TGCGCCAGCAGCTTGGGGGTGGTGGCAGGAGCAACTAATGAAAAACTGTTTTTT
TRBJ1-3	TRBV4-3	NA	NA	CASSQDRSTNTIYF	TGCGCCAGCAGCCAAGACAGGAGTACAAACACCATATATTTT
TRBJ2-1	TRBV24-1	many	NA	CATEDFDEQFF	TGTGCCACCGAAGACTTCGATGAGCAGTTCTTC
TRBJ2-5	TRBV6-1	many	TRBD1	CASRGTGGEYGQETQYF	TGTGCCAGCAGGGGGACAGGGGGAGAATACGGCCAAGAGACCCAGTACTTC
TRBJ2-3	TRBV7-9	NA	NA	CASTGSGSTDTQYF	TGTGCCAGCACCGGATCAGGAAGTACAGATACGCAGTATTTT
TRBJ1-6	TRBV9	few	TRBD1	CASSFTPGGTATSYNSPLHF	TGTGCCAGCAGCTTCACCCCCGGGGGGACAGCCACCTCCTATAATTCACCCCTCCACTTT
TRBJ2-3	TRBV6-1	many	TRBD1	CASSQTGASTDTQYF	TGTGCCAGCAGTCAAACAGGGGCAAGCACAGATACGCAGTATTTT
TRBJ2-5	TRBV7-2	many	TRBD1	CASSYYRGPETQYF	TGTGCCAGCAGCTATTACAGGGGGCCGGAGACCCAGTACTTC
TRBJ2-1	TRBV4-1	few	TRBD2	CASSQMKGLAGLGSYNEQFF	TGCGCCAGCAGCCAGATGAAAGGACTAGCGGGACTCGGCTCCTACAATGAGCAGTTCTTC
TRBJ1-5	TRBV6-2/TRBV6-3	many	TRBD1	CASSYLETGAVQPQHF	TGTGCCAGCAGTTACTTGGAAACAGGGGCTGTTCAGCCCCAGCATTTT
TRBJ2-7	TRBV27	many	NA	CASSFNQGNEQYF	TGTGCCAGCAGTTTTAACCAGGGGAATGAGCAGTACTTC
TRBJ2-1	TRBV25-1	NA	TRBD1	CASTTHRGQDEQFF	TGTGCCAGCACTACCCACAGGGGGCAGGATGAGCAGTTCTTC
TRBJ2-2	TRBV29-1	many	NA	CSGSGTSGTGELFF	TGCAGCGGGTCGGGGACCTCGGGCACCGGGGAGCTGTTTTTT
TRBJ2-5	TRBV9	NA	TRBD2	CASSKGLAGRETQYF	TGTGCCAGCAGCAAGGGACTAGCGGGCAGGGAGACCCAGTACTTC
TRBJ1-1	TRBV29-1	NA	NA	CSVDRAGDTEAFF	TGCAGCGTTGACCGGGCGGGTGACACTGAAGCTTTCTTT
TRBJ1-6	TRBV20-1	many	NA	CSAAQTVYNSPLHF	TGCAGTGCGGCGCAGACTGTCTATAATTCACCCCTCCACTTT
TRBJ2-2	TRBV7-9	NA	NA	CASSSLGTNTGELFF	TGTGCCAGCAGCTCACTAGGAACAAACACCGGGGAGCTGTTTTTT